Reported below is one T cell receptor beta chain. Its antigen remains unknown. CDR1 is SQVTM and CDR2 is ANQGSEA in the germline V gene. J was trimmed by 0 bases and V by 1 base; bases with no gene match: 3. The CDR3 extends over 15 amino acids. Repertoires were generated with immunoSEQ multiplex PCR, while TCRdb's copy carries only in-frame clones and drops some. The data contain about 440,000 clones, less than 95% of them seen just once; the ten biggest clones take up approximately 4.5%. The data belong to a study of Ad26.COV2.S vaccination and SARS-CoV-2 variants. Study-wide background: Ad26.COV2.S was injected intramuscularly once or twice, 56 days apart. Study observations and caveats: Analyses that measured TCR breadth and depth may have underestimated total T cell responses.

Treatment meaning: some 20 received Ad26.COV2.S at low or high dose, single or two shots; roughly 5 received placebo; per-sample allocation not given. Sampling was performed 63 days after the first vaccine or placebo injection. This clonotype originated in a person between 18 and 65 years old who received the Ad26.COV2.S COVID-19 vaccine or a placebo. The rearrangement links TRBV29-1 to TRBJ2-1; 7 nucleotides line up with TRBD1. Sequencing was performed on peripheral blood, taken in a trial of Ad26.COV2.S vaccine versus placebo. The CDR3 sequence is CSVEVGQSSYNEQFF. The CDR3 nucleotides are TGCAGCGTTGAAGTGGGACAGAGCTCCTACAATGAGCAGTTCTTC.